What follows is one TCR beta chain and its context. Distinct nucleotide sequences in the sample also encode this CDR3. Clones were read by immunoSEQ multiplex PCR, and TCRdb kept only the in-frame ones, dropping some. The sample includes roughly 50,000 clones, around 89% seen only once; the top ten take roughly 28%. This entry belongs to a study of OX40 agonist ivuxolimab in advanced cancers. CDR1 is SGDLS and CDR2 is YYNGEE in the germline V gene. The CDR3 consists of 15 residues. The V gene lost 0 bases and the J gene lost 0 bases, with 8 bases spanning the gap. V and J are TRBV9 and TRBJ2-3; perhaps D is TRBD1 or TRBD2 (6 bases each). The starting material was CD4+ or CD8+ T cells sorted from blood, obtained in a trial of the OX40 agonist ivuxolimab. The sequence came from an adult with an advanced solid tumor such as melanoma, head and neck, liver or kidney cancer. The CDR3 DNA is TGTGCCAGCAGCGTAGGGGGGGCCAGCACAGATACGCAGTATTTT. Protein: CASSVGGASTDTQYF.